This T cell receptor beta chain was identified in a study of OX40 agonist ivuxolimab in advanced cancers. Context from the whole study: The costimulatory receptor OX40 (CD134) was targeted by ivuxolimab, a fully human IgG2 agonistic monoclonal antibody. Intravenous ivuxolimab was administered to patients every 2 weeks at six dose levels: 0.01, 0.1, 0.3, 1.5, 3 and 10 mg/kg. Of the approximately 54 patients in dose escalation, about 20 had hepatocellular carcinoma, some 15 had melanoma, 9 had renal cell carcinoma and 9 had head and neck cancer. In the dose-escalation cohort, more than 75% of patients were male, and the mean age was approximately 55 years, with a range of roughly 20 to 80. Prior anti-PD-1, anti-PD-L1 or anti-CTLA-4 therapy was permitted, and 40% of dose-escalation patients had received checkpoint inhibitors. Partial responses occurred in three dose-escalation patients, of whom one had hepatocellular carcinoma and two had cutaneous melanoma. Peripheral TCRbeta sequencing was intended to test whether TCR sequence diversity was altered and clonal T-cell expansion was caused by ivuxolimab. The paper reports the monotherapy dose-escalation portion (N of about 54 patients) of the phase I ivuxolimab trial.

Study-wide findings and limitations: After ivuxolimab, CD8+ T cells had more expanded clones than CD4+ T cells on average. Partial responders in the 0.1-3.0 mg/kg groups had among the lowest normalized peripheral clonal expansion, especially among CD8+ T cells. At doses of 0.1 to 3.0 mg/kg, clonal expansion of both CD4+ and CD8+ blood T cells was observed from baseline to week 6. Low levels of normalized T-cell clonal expansion were also shown by some nonresponding patients. Which antigens the clonally expanded peripheral T cells were specific for was not determined.

The junction shows trimming of 0 bases on V and 5 bases on J, plus 8 bases between the germline ends. The CDR3, cysteine through phenylalanine, is 13 amino acids long. Only the CDR3 DNA stays, 39 bases, in frame from base 1. The germline V gene yields SGHRS for CDR1 and YFSETQ for CDR2. Patients with autoimmune disease history or receiving systemic immunosuppression were excluded from the trial. Peripheral blood for TCR sequencing was collected from all dose cohorts at baseline, on cycle 4 day 1, and on cycle 7 day 1. Samples were obtained from an open-label, multicenter, first-in-human phase I dose-escalation trial of ivuxolimab. The trial enrolled adults with locally advanced or metastatic head and neck squamous cell, hepatocellular, melanoma or renal cell carcinoma. Before TCR sequencing, CD4+ T cells and CD8+ T cells from peripheral blood were sorted into separate populations. Genomic DNA was isolated from the sorted cells so that the TCRbeta CDR3 region could be sequenced. TCRbeta CDR3 regions were sequenced using the immunoSEQ Assay. Not all clones reach the TCRdb copy of this immuneACCESS table, which keeps in-frame sequences only. Checked studies attribute under half of the gap to unresolved V genes and leave the rest unexplained. The sample data list roughly 67,000 clones, and 80% to 90% of these were observed just once. The top ten clonotypes cover under 2% of the sample.

On this clone itself: The clone's antigen remains unknown. No base-level quality is on record; no much larger clone is a single base apart.

The chain is made from TRBV5-1 and TRBJ2-5, with the D gene not confidently named. Sequencing was performed on CD4+ or CD8+ T cells sorted from blood, taken in a trial of the OX40 agonist ivuxolimab. This receptor was obtained from an adult with an advanced solid tumor such as melanoma, head and neck, liver or kidney cancer. The CDR3 has the sequence CASSLVLGETQYF. The DNA sequence is TGCGCCAGCAGCTTGGTTCTGGGTGAGACCCAGTACTTC.